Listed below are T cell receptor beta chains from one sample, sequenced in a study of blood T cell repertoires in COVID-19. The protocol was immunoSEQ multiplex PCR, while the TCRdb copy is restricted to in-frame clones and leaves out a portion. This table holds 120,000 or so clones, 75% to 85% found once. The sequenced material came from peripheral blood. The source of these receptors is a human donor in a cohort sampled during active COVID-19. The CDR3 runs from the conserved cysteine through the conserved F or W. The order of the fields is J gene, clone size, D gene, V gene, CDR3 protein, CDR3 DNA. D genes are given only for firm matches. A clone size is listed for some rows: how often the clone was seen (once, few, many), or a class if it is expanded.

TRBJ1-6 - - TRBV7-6 CASSTQASSYNSPLHF TGTGCCAGCAGCACACAGGCGAGCTCCTATAATTCACCCCTCCACTTT
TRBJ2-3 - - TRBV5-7 CASSFNTQYF TGTGCCAGCAGCTTCAATACGCAGTATTTT
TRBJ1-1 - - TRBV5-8 CASSLYQSVLF TGTGCCAGCAGCTTGTATCAGTCAGTGCTCTTT
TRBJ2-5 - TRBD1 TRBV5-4 CASSPLTGQETQYF TGTGCCAGCAGCCCTTTGACAGGGCAAGAGACCCAGTACTTC
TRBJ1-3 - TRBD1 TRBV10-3 CAISEASAGGSGNTIYF TGTGCCATCAGTGAAGCTAGCGCAGGGGGCTCTGGAAACACCATATATTTT
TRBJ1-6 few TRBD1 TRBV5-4 CASSLRGRFNSPLHF TGTGCCAGCAGCTTGAGGGGGCGCTTCAATTCACCCCTCCACTTT
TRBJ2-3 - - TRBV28 CASSTSSAQGDTQYF TGTGCCAGCAGTACCTCTAGCGCCCAGGGAGATACGCAGTATTTT
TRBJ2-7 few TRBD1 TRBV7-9 CASSLIGQGLYEQYF TGTGCCAGCAGCTTAATCGGACAGGGTCTTTACGAGCAGTACTTC
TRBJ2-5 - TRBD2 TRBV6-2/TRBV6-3 CASSHSQGLAGWTQYF TGTGCCAGCAGTCATTCCCAGGGACTAGCGGGGTGGACCCAGTACTTC
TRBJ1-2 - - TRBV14 CASSQDYRGSYTF TGTGCCAGCAGCCAAGATTACCGGGGGTCCTACACCTTC
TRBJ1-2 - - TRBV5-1 CASSLAWGGVYGYTF TGCGCCAGCAGCTTGGCCTGGGGAGGCGTCTATGGCTACACCTTC
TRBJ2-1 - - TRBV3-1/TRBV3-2 CASSQDAGNTYNEQFF TGTGCCAGCAGCCAAGATGCTGGCAACACCTACAATGAGCAGTTCTTC
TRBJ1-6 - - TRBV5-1 CASSLDSINSPLHF TGCGCCAGCAGCTTAGACAGTATTAATTCACCCCTCCACTTT
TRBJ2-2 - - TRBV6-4 CASSKEGTGELFF TGTGCCAGCTCTAAAGAGGGCACCGGGGAGCTGTTTTTT
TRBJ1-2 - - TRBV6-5 CASSSGGTDYGYTF TGTGCCAGCAGTTCCGGAGGGACGGACTATGGCTACACCTTC
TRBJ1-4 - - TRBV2 CASRVQGTNEKLFF TGTGCCAGCAGGGTACAGGGAACTAATGAAAAACTGTTTTTT
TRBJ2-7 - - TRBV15 CATSRAQADYEQYF TGTGCCACCAGCAGAGCTCAGGCTGACTACGAGCAGTACTTC
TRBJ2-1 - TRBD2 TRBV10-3 CAISDALTSGLGSNEQFF TGTGCCATCAGTGACGCATTGACTAGCGGCCTAGGGTCGAATGAGCAGTTCTTC
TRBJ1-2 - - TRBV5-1 CASSLGDSGIYGYTF TGCGCCAGCAGCTTGGGAGATTCAGGGATCTATGGCTACACCTTC
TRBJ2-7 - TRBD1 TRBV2 CASSETGGDEQYF TGTGCCAGCAGTGAAACAGGGGGCGACGAGCAGTACTTC
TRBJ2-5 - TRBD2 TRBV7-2 CASSLAGAGGLETQYF TGTGCCAGCAGCTTAGCGGGAGCGGGGGGGCTGGAGACCCAGTACTTC
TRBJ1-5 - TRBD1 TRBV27 CASSTGTDQPQHF TGTGCCAGCAGTACCGGGACAGATCAGCCCCAGCATTTT
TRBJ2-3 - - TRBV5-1 CASSLGQRTDTQYF TGCGCCAGCAGCTTGGGACAGCGCACAGATACGCAGTATTTT
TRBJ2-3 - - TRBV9 CASSVVGGGSTDTQYF TGTGCCAGCAGCGTAGTAGGTGGCGGATCGACAGATACGCAGTATTTT